Listed below are T cell receptor beta chains from one sample, sequenced in a study of PD-1 blockade in mismatch repair-deficient tumors. These receptors have no known antigen. Using immunoSEQ multiplex PCR, the repertoire was profiled, and TCRdb retains in-frame clones only, with some absent. This table has about 9,200 clones, about 90% appearing once. The sample here was cells cultured in vitro, taken from a patient treated with pembrolizumab. All receptors come from an adult with mismatch repair-deficient cancer. The CDR3 runs from the conserved cysteine through the conserved F or W. A D gene is named only where the DNA matches it firmly. The size entry is marked missing in some rows and otherwise reads once, few, many or a size class.

v_gene	d_gene	abundance	j_gene	CDR3nt	CDR3aa
TRBV5-1	-	-	TRBJ2-1	TGCGCCAGCAGCTTGGACAGGGGACTCAATGAGCAGTTCTTC	CASSLDRGLNEQFF
TRBV6-5	-	-	TRBJ1-1	TGTGCCAGCAGTTACTCGAGACAGAGCACTGAAGCTTTCTTT	CASSYSRQSTEAFF
TRBV19	TRBD1	-	TRBJ1-5	TGTGCCAGTAGTATTTGGACAGGTCGGGGCAATCAGCCCCAGCATTTT	CASSIWTGRGNQPQHF
TRBV2	TRBD1	-	TRBJ1-2	TGTGCCAGCAGTTACGACAGGGTGCAGGGCTACACCTTC	CASSYDRVQGYTF
TRBV28	-	-	TRBJ2-3	TGTGCCAGCAGCCCACCGACGGGGACATTCACAGATACGCAGTATTTT	CASSPPTGTFTDTQYF
TRBV28	-	-	TRBJ1-1	TGTGCCAGCAGCGAGAAGCAGGGGTACTACACTGAAGCTTTCTTT	CASSEKQGYYTEAFF
TRBV13	-	-	TRBJ1-2	TGTGCCAGCAGCTTAGGCGGAACTAACTATGGCTACACCTTC	CASSLGGTNYGYTF
TRBV10-1	-	few	TRBJ1-3	TGCGCCAGCAGTGTAGGGGCTTCTGGAAACACCATATATTTT	CASSVGASGNTIYF
TRBV7-2	TRBD2	-	TRBJ2-2	TGTGCCAGCAGCTTAGGGGCGGGAGAAAACACCGGGGAGCTGTTTTTT	CASSLGAGENTGELFF
TRBV6-1	-	-	TRBJ1-2	TGTGCCAGCTCCACAGGGAACGTCTATGGCTACACCTTC	CASSTGNVYGYTF
TRBV7-9	-	-	TRBJ1-2	TGTGCCAGCAGCTTAGGGCCGGGAAACTTCTATGGCTACACCTTC	CASSLGPGNFYGYTF
TRBV11-2	-	-	TRBJ2-5	TGTGCCAGCAGTTCAGGGTTACAGTACTTC	CASSSGLQYF
TRBV23-1	TRBD1	-	TRBJ2-7	TGCGCCAGCAGTCAATACGCTCCCGGGACAGGGGGGAGATACGAGCAGTACTTC	CASSQYAPGTGGRYEQYF
TRBV28	-	-	TRBJ2-7	TGTGCCAGCAGTTTATATCCGGGAGCCCGTAAGCGCGAGCAGTACTTC	CASSLYPGARKREQYF
TRBV5-1	TRBD1	few	TRBJ1-5	TGCGCCAGCAGCTTGGGGCAGGGGGCGAATCAGCCCCAGCATTTT	CASSLGQGANQPQHF
TRBV9	-	few	TRBJ2-1	TGTGCCAGCAGCGAAAGGGGTCAGGCCGGCTCCTACAATGAGCAGTTCTTC	CASSERGQAGSYNEQFF
TRBV4-1	-	once	TRBJ2-1	TGCGCCAGCAGCCAAGTAGACTTGGTCTCCTACAATGAGCAGTTCTTC	CASSQVDLVSYNEQFF
TRBV18	-	-	TRBJ2-1	TGTGCCAGCTCAGAGAGCGGAGCCTACAATGAGCAGTTCTTC	CASSESGAYNEQFF
TRBV2	TRBD1	-	TRBJ1-6	TGTGCCAGCAGCATGACAGGGGAAAATTCACCCCTCCACTTT	CASSMTGENSPLHF